This is a list of T cell receptor beta chains from one sample in a study of vaccination effects on CD4 cells after COVID-19. Clones were sequenced by immunoSEQ multiplex PCR, and TCRdb holds only the in-frame ones, with some missing. Of 25,000 to 35,000 clones listed, around two thirds are singletons. The antigens for these receptors are not known. The sequences come from CD4+ T cells from PBMCs cultured without peptide, collected after COVID-19 vaccination. The receptors derive from a human donor who received a COVID-19 vaccine. The CDR3 runs from the conserved cysteine through the conserved F or W. A D gene is named only where the DNA matches it firmly. A row's size may be missing; if present it is once, few, many or a size class.

j_gene	len	abundance	d_gene	v_gene	CDR3aa	CDR3nt
TRBJ2-7	13	-	-	TRBV27	CASRHGASYEQYF	TGTGCCAGCAGGCATGGGGCTTCCTACGAGCAGTACTTC
TRBJ2-7	12	-	-	TRBV6-6	CASREISYEQYF	TGTGCCAGCCGGGAGATCTCCTACGAGCAGTACTTC
TRBJ1-2	16	-	-	TRBV19	CASSRGPQISNYGYTF	TGTGCCAGTAGTAGAGGGCCGCAAATTTCTAACTATGGCTACACCTTC
TRBJ2-1	15	-	TRBD2	TRBV10-3	CAISFTSGREHEQFF	TGTGCCATCAGCTTTACTAGCGGGAGAGAGCATGAGCAGTTCTTC
TRBJ2-1	11	-	-	TRBV20-1	CSTAKIYEQFF	TGCAGTACGGCTAAGATCTATGAGCAGTTCTTC
TRBJ1-6	15	-	TRBD1	TRBV2	CASSEGDRDDPPLHF	TGTGCCAGCAGTGAAGGCGACAGGGATGATCCACCCCTCCACTTT
TRBJ2-7	15	once	-	TRBV7-2	CASRPGGAAFYEQYF	TGTGCCAGCCGCCCTGGTGGGGCTGCCTTCTACGAGCAGTACTTC
TRBJ2-2	16	-	TRBD2	TRBV2	CASSRTSGANTGELFF	TGTGCCAGCAGTAGGACTAGCGGGGCGAACACCGGGGAGCTGTTTTTT
TRBJ1-2	13	few	TRBD1	TRBV6-5	CASRVGTGVSYTF	TGTGCCAGCAGAGTTGGGACAGGGGTAAGCTACACCTTC
TRBJ1-5	14	-	-	TRBV5-4	CASSLGGEGQPQHF	TGTGCCAGCAGCTTGGGAGGGGAGGGTCAGCCCCAGCATTTT
TRBJ2-1	17	-	TRBD2	TRBV3-1/TRBV3-2	CASSQALLAGVYNEQFF	TGTGCCAGCAGCCAAGCCCTACTAGCGGGAGTCTACAACGAGCAGTTCTTC